The 14 T cell receptor beta chains below were found in one sample sequenced in a study of OX40 agonist ivuxolimab in advanced cancers. Using immunoSEQ multiplex PCR, the repertoire was profiled, and TCRdb retains in-frame clones only, with some absent. The table records tens of thousands of clones, 75% to 90% of them present only once. The sequencing here drew on CD4+ or CD8+ T cells sorted from blood, taken in a trial of the OX40 agonist ivuxolimab. Receptor source: an adult with an advanced solid tumor such as melanoma, head and neck, liver or kidney cancer.

V usage is TRBV6-4 and J usage is TRBJ2-5; 8 bases are shared with TRBD2. The trim removed 2 bases at V and 4 bases at J, leaving 9 bases unmatched. Germline lookup yields CDR1 MRHNA and CDR2 SNTAGT. This CDR3 comprises 16 residues. As DNA, the CDR3 is TGTGCCAGCAGTGACCCAATTAGCGGGGAGGGAGAGACCCAGTACTTC. Translation gives CASSDPISGEGETQYF.

The chain combines TRBV18 with TRBJ2-5; tentatively, D is TRBD1 or TRBD2 (5 bases each). V gave up 4 bases and J gave up 5 bases, with 14 bases separating them. The CDR3 is 14 amino acids. Germline lookup yields CDR1 KGHSH and CDR2 LQKENI. CDR3 DNA sequence: TGTGCCAGCTCACAAAGACAGACGGGGGAGACCCAGTACTTC. Amino acids: CASSQRQTGETQYF. Supplemented by reference TRBV18 and TRBJ2-5, the full variable domain reads NAGVMQNPRHLVRRRGQEARLRCSPMKGHSHVYWYRQLPEEGLKFMVYLQKENIIDESGMPKERFSAEFPKEGPSILRIQQVVRGDSAAYFCASSQRQTGETQYFGPGTRLLVL.

The gene calls are TRBV7-6 and TRBJ1-2; D unclear. Trimming removed 1 base from V and 2 bases from J, with 5 bases in between. CDR1 is SGHVS, CDR2 FNYEAQ, per germline. This CDR3 has 13 amino acids. The CDR3 sequence: CASSLGPNYGYTF. The CDR3 coding sequence is TGTGCCAGCAGCTTAGGGCCCAACTATGGCTACACCTTC.

V usage is TRBV18 and J usage is TRBJ2-1, with D possibly TRBD2 on 6 matching bases. The CDR3 has 15 residues. Trimming removed 3 bases at V and 9 bases at J, with 18 bases between. Germline V gene sequence: CDR1 KGHSH, CDR2 LQKENI. CDR3 loop: CASSPSWEVGSEQFF. The CDR3 nucleotides are TGTGCCAGCTCACCGTCGTGGGAGGTGGGGAGTGAGCAGTTCTTC.

The chain combines TRBV30 with TRBJ1-3; D ambiguous. The germline V gene encodes CDR1 GTSNPN and CDR2 SVGIG (reference sequence). V lost 3 bases to trimming and J lost 3 bases, with 6 bases between them. There are 12 residues in the CDR3. The CDR3 nucleotides read TGTGCCTGGAGGCCGAGTGGAAACACCATATATTTT. It translates to CAWRPSGNTIYF.

The chain combines TRBV5-1 with TRBJ2-3; D gene ambiguous. Trimming shortened V by 0 bases and J by 6 bases, and 5 bases separated the two germline ends. Germline CDR1 SGHRS, CDR2 YFSETQ. The CDR3 length is 12 residues. The CDR3 nucleotides read TGCGCCAGCAGCTTGGTGTTTGATACGCAGTATTTT. It encodes CASSLVFDTQYF.

The chain combines TRBV6-1 with TRBJ2-7, with D uncertain. This CDR3 region has 11 residues. The V end was cut by 1 base, the J end by 11 bases, with 9 bases between. Germline values: CDR1 MNHNS, CDR2 SASEGT. The CDR3 region is CASSEGPKKYF. The CDR3 nucleotides are TGTGCCAGCAGTGAAGGGCCCAAAAAGTACTTC.

The V and J genes are TRBV2 and TRBJ1-1, with D possibly being TRBD1 (5 bases). The CDR3 spans 14 residues. Trimming left V 7 bases short and J 1 base short, with 13 bases between. The germline V gene encodes CDR1 SNHLY and CDR2 FYNNEI. CDR3 nucleotides: TGTGCCAGCACATGGGGCGGGGGGAACACTGAAGCTTTCTTT. Protein sequence: CASTWGGGNTEAFF.

In its sample, this clone is medium-sized. V gene TRBV6-1 combines with J gene TRBJ2-1, with TRBD2 matching over 8 bases. The CDR3 has 17 amino acids. Germline CDR1 is MNHNS and CDR2 is SASEGT. V dropped 0 bases and J dropped 8; count of bases not matched to a gene: 12. The CDR3: CASSEAHGSGIWDEQFF. CDR3 nucleotides: TGTGCCAGCAGTGAAGCGCATGGTAGCGGGATCTGGGATGAGCAGTTCTTC.

This sequence joins TRBV5-4 and TRBJ2-3, with 13 positions matching TRBD2. The V gene's germline CDR1 is SGHNT and CDR2 YYREEE (reference sequence). Trimming took 4 bases from V and 1 from J; bases not matched to a gene: 6. The CDR3 is 17 residues long. CDR3 nucleotides: TGTGCCAGCAGCCCGGGACTAGCGGGACCCCGCACAGATACGCAGTATTTT. Its protein product is CASSPGLAGPRTDTQYF.

This clone was picked up a small number of times. The chain uses TRBV28 and TRBJ1-1; TRBD1 might be the D (5 bases). The germline V gene encodes CDR1 MDHEN and CDR2 SYDVKM. The V end lost 4 bases, the J end lost 5 bases, and 11 bases lay between the germline ends. The CDR3 spans 13 residues. The CDR3 here is CASSSGPGTEAFF. CDR3 sequence (DNA): TGTGCCAGCAGTTCGGGACCGGGAACTGAAGCTTTCTTT.

The gene calls are TRBV6-1 and TRBJ1-1; TRBD1 might be the D (6 bases). Trimming took 3 bases from V and 0 from J, leaving 11 bases between them. Germline V gives CDR1 MNHNS, CDR2 SASEGT. The CDR3 runs 15 residues. This chain's CDR3 is CASSDGGAMNTEAFF. The CDR3 coding sequence is TGTGCCAGCAGTGACGGGGGGGCCATGAACACTGAAGCTTTCTTT.

J is TRBJ2-2 and V is TRBV2; D is perhaps TRBD1 or TRBD2 (6 bases each). Germline-derived CDR1 and CDR2 are SNHLY and FYNNEI. CDR3 length equals 15 residues. Trimming shortened V by 4 bases and J by 5 bases, and 14 bases separated the two germline ends. The CDR3 sequence is CASSGSGAWTGELFF. The CDR3, as DNA: TGTGCCAGCAGTGGATCGGGGGCTTGGACCGGGGAGCTGTTTTTT.

The genes are TRBV28 and TRBJ2-7; unclear D gene. Germline V gives CDR1 MDHEN, CDR2 SYDVKM. The V gene lost 3 bases and the J gene lost 4 bases, with 10 bases spanning the gap. The CDR3 is 13 amino acids. The CDR3 loop is CASSLGTLYEQYF. The CDR3 bases are TGTGCCAGCAGTTTGGGCACGTTGTACGAGCAGTACTTC.